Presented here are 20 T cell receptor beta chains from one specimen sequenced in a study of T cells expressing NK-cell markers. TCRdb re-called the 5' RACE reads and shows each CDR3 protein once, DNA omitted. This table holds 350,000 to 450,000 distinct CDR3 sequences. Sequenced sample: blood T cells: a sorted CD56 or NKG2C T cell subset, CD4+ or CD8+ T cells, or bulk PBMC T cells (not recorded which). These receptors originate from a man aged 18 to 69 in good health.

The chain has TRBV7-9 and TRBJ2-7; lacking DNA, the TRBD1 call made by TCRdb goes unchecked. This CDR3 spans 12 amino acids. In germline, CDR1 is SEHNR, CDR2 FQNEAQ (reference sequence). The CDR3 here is CASQTGFGEQYF.

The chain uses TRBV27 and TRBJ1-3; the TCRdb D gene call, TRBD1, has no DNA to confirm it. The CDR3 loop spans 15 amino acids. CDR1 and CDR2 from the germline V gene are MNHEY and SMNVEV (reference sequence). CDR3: CASSINRGLGNTIYF.

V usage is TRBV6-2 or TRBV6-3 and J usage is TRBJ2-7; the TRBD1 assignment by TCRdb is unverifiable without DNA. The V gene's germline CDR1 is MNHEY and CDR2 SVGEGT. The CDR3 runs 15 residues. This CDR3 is CASRPLEGRGYEQYF.

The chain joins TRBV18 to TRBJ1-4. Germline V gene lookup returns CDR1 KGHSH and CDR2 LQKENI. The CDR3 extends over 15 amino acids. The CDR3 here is CASSLGPEANEKLFF.

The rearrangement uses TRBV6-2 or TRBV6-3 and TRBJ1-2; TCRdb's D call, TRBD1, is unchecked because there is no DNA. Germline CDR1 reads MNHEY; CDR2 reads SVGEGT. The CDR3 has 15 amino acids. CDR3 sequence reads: CASSYAAGAVYGYTF.

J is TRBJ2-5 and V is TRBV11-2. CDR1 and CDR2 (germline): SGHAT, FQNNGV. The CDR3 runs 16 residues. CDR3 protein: CASSPSRWGNQETQYF.

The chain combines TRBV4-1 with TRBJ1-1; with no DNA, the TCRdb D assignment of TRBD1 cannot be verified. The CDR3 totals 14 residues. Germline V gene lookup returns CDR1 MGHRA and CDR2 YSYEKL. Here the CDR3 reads CASSQVAGHTEAFF.

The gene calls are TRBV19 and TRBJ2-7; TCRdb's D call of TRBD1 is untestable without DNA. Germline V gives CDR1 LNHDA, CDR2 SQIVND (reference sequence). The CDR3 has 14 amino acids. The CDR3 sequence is CASSPTGGDYEQYF.

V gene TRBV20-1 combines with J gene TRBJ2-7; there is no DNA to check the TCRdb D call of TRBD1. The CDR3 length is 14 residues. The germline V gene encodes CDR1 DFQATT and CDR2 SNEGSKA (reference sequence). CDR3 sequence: CSARDSPDRAEQYF.

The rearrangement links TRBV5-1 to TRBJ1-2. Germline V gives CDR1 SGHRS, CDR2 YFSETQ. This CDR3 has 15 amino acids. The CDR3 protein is CASSLGRGANYGYTF.

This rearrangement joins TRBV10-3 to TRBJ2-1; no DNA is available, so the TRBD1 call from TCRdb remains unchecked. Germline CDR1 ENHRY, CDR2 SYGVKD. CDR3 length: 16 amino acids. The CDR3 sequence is CAISALTGGSGNEQFF.

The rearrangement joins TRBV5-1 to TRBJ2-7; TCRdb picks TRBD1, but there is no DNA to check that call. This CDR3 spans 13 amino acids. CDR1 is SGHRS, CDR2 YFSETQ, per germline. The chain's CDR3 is CASSSRDGEQQYF.

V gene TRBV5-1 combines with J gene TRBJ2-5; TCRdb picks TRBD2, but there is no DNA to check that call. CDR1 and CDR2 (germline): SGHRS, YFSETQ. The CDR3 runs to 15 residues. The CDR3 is CASSFAGTSQETQYF. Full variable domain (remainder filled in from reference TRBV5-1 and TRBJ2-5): KAGVTQTPRYLIKTRGQQVTLSCSPISGHRSVSWYQQTPGQGLQFLFEYFSETQRNKGNFPGRFSGRQFSNSRSEMNVSTLELGDSALYLCASSFAGTSQETQYFGPGTRLLVL.

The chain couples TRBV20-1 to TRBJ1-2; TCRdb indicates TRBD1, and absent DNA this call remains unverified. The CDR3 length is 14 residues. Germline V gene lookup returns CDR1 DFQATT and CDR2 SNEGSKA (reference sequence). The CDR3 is CSATSPGLNYGYTF.

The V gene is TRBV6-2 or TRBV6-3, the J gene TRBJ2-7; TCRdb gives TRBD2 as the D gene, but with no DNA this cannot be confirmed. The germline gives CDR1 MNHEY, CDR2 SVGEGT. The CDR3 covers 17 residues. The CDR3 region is CASRDPLAGSDPYEQYF.

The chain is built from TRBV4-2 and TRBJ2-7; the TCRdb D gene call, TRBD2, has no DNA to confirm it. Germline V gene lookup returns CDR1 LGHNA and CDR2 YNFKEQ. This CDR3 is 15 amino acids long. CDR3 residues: CASSRSQRGGYEQYF.

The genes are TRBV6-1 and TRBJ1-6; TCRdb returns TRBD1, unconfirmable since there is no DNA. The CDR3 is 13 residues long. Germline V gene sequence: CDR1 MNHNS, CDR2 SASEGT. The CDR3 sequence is CASSTEGVSPLHF.

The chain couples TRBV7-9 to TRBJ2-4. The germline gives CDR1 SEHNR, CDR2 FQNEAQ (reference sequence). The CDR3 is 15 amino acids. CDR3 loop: CASSRVGLAKNIQYF.

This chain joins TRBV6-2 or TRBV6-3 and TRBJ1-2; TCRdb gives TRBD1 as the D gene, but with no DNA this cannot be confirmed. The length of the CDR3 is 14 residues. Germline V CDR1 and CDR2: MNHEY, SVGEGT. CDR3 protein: CASRLGTGFYGYTF.

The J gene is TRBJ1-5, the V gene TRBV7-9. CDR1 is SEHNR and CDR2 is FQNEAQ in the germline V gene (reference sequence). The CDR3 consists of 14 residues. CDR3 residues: CASSLTNSNQPQHF.